These 6 T cell receptor beta chains share one sample of origin, sequenced in a study of cytomegalovirus exposure and HLA in healthy donors. 13 Jbeta primers and 60 Vbeta primers were used for the PCR. Clones were read by immunoSEQ multiplex PCR, and TCRdb kept only the in-frame ones, dropping some. This sample has about 150,000 clones; over 80% occur once, and the top ten carry roughly 1.4%. Material for sequencing was PBMCs. The receptors were gathered from a woman younger than 30 in good health and CMV-seronegative.

V usage is TRBV10-1 and J usage is TRBJ1-3; D is ambiguous. The CDR3 has 15 amino acids. Trimming took off 0 bases at V and 6 bases at J, with 12 bases between the two ends. From germline, CDR1 is WNHNN and CDR2 SYGVQD (reference sequence). The CDR3 protein is CASSESGGPQNTIYF. The CDR3 bases are TGCGCCAGCAGTGAGTCGGGAGGGCCTCAAAACACCATATATTTT.

The chain combines TRBV5-5 with TRBJ2-3; D is perhaps TRBD1 (6 bases). The germline CDR1 and CDR2 sequences are SGHKS and YYEKEE (reference sequence). This CDR3 contains 15 residues. The ends were cut back, 6 bases at V and 0 bases at J, with 14 bases in the middle. The CDR3 loop reads CASTLGQISTDTQYF. For the CDR3, the DNA is TGTGCCAGCACACTCGGACAGATTAGCACAGATACGCAGTATTTT.

With regard to this clone: One junction end disagrees with the germline gene, perhaps due to a read error. The chain links TRBV27 to TRBJ2-4; 12 bases map to TRBD2. Germline V gives CDR1 MNHEY, CDR2 SMNVEV (reference sequence). The CDR3 spans 19 residues. This chain's CDR3 is CASSLTSGGARDVKNSQYF. In DNA, the CDR3 is TGTGCCAGCAGTTTGACTAGCGGGGGCGCGAGGGATGTCAAAAACAGTCAGTACTTC.

V gene TRBV6-6 combines with J gene TRBJ2-1; 10 positions agree with TRBD2. The junction had 8 bases not matched to a gene; V was cut back by 4 bases and J by 8 bases. The germline CDR1 and CDR2 sequences are MNHNY and SVGAGI (reference sequence). This CDR3 is built from 15 residues. The CDR3 bases are TGTGCCAGCAGTTCCAGCGGGGGGGCCCGGGATGAGCAGTTCTTC. Its protein is CASSSSGGARDEQFF.

The V gene is TRBV30, the J gene TRBJ2-1, with D unresolved. Germline lookup yields CDR1 GTSNPN and CDR2 SVGIG (reference sequence). The CDR3 length is 13 residues. V was trimmed by 3 bases and J by 0 bases, leaving 6 bases between them. The CDR3 DNA reads as TGTGCCTGGAGGTTCAGCTCCTACAATGAGCAGTTCTTC. It yields the protein CAWRFSSYNEQFF.

The CDR3 nucleotides are TGTGCCAGCAGTCTCCAAGGGGGTCAGCCCCAGCATTTT. Translating gives CASSLQGGQPQHF. The chain recombines TRBV6-6 with TRBJ1-5, with D perhaps matching TRBD1 (6 bases). The V gene's germline CDR1 is MNHNY and CDR2 SVGAGI (reference sequence). This CDR3 spans 13 amino acids. V was shortened by 5 bases and J by 6 bases, with 11 bases between the two germline ends.